This T cell receptor (beta chain) was identified in a study of vaccination effects on CD4 cells after COVID-19. The method was immunoSEQ multiplex PCR; TCRdb's version includes in-frame clones alone and lacks a portion of them. This sample has about 27,000 clones, with roughly 70% found just once. The V end lost 2 bases, the J end lost 0 bases, and 5 bases lay between the germline ends. The CDR3 extends over 14 amino acids. Germline V lookup: CDR1 SGHTA, CDR2 FQGNSA. Antigen-specific CD4+ T cells expanded by the ViraFEST assay with viral peptide pools were then sequenced. After less than twelve days in culture, the CD4+ T cells were isolated. Nucleocapsid antibodies were negative in the vaccine recipients, who had never had SARS-CoV-2 infection. As for this clone: What it binds is unknown.

The rearrangement joins TRBV7-2 to TRBJ2-4; no firm D call. This specimen consisted of CD4+ T cells from PBMCs cultured with HCoV-NL63 spike peptides, obtained before COVID-19 vaccination. This receptor was obtained from a human donor who received a COVID-19 vaccine. The CDR3 DNA follows: TGTGCCAGCAGCTTAAGGCTAGCCAAAAACATTCAGTACTTC. It codes for CASSLRLAKNIQYF.